Each of the 6 T cell receptor beta chains below was sequenced from the same sample in a study of blood T cell repertoires in COVID-19. Sequenced by immunoSEQ multiplex PCR; TCRdb stores in-frame clones only, minus some. Of approximately 65,000 clones listed, around 85% are singletons. Sequencing input: peripheral blood. These receptors originate from a woman of 80 years or more with active or convalescent COVID-19.

The rearrangement links TRBV30 to TRBJ2-3; TRBD2 might be the D (6 bases). The CDR3 length is 14 residues. Germline V gene data show CDR1 as GTSNPN and CDR2 as SVGIG (reference sequence). The germline V and J ends were trimmed by 3 bases and 2 bases, with 12 bases remaining between them. The CDR3 sequence: CAWSDGGITDTQYF. CDR3 in DNA: TGTGCCTGGAGCGACGGGGGAATCACAGATACGCAGTATTTT.

The chain links TRBV11-3 to TRBJ2-1; the D gene is possibly TRBD2 (5 bases). The germline V gene has CDR1 SGHNT and CDR2 YENEEA. The CDR3 spans 13 residues. V was shortened by 5 bases and J by 4 bases, with 9 bases between the two germline ends. The CDR3 spells CASSQGLYNEQFF. CDR3 nucleotides: TGTGCCAGCAGCCAAGGACTGTACAATGAGCAGTTCTTC.

CDR3 protein: CASSPTGTGRTEAFF. DNA of the CDR3: TGTGCCAGCAGTCCAACTGGGACAGGACGGACTGAAGCTTTCTTT. The V gene is TRBV6-5, the J gene TRBJ1-1; TRBD1 matches 8 bases. CDR1 MNHEY and CDR2 SVGAGI come from the germline V gene. The CDR3 has 15 amino acids. V was clipped by 5 bases and J by 5 bases; unmatched bases: 10.

The gene calls are TRBV3-1 (or the pseudogene TRBV3-2) and TRBJ1-3; 8 bases fit TRBD1. Losses at the gene ends were 3 bases for V and 3 bases for J; bases not matched to a gene: 13. This CDR3 contains 18 residues. Germline V gene sequence: CDR1 LGHDT, CDR2 YNNKEL (reference sequence). This CDR3 is CASSHESQGARFGNTIYF. CDR3 nucleotide sequence: TGTGCCAGCAGCCATGAATCCCAGGGGGCGCGTTTTGGAAACACCATATATTTT.

This clone has more than one count but fewer than ten. V usage is TRBV5-1 and J usage is TRBJ2-7; D possibly corresponds to TRBD1 (7 bases). This CDR3 comprises 14 residues. With 0 bases removed from V and 4 bases from J, the gap between germline ends came to 11 bases. Germline-derived CDR1 and CDR2 are SGHRS and YFSETQ. The CDR3 sequence: CASSLDSGGYEQYF. The CDR3 nucleotides read TGCGCCAGCAGCTTGGATTCAGGGGGGTACGAGCAGTACTTC.

Only a few counts were recorded for this clone. The chain has TRBV14 and TRBJ2-7, with D possibly matching TRBD2 (6 bases). This CDR3 has 14 amino acids. Looked up from germline, CDR1 is SGHDN and CDR2 is FVKESK. The V end was cut by 2 bases, the J end by 1 base, with 9 bases between. Here the CDR3 reads CASSQFRGSYEQYF. The CDR3, as DNA: TGTGCCAGCAGCCAATTTCGGGGGTCCTACGAGCAGTACTTC. Drawing the rest from reference TRBV14 and TRBJ2-7, the complete variable domain is EAGVTQFPSHSVIEKGQTVTLRCDPISGHDNLYWYRRVMGKEIKFLLHFVKESKQDESGMPNNRFLAERTGGTYSTLKVQPAELEDSGVYFCASSQFRGSYEQYFGPGTRLTVT.